The 6 T cell receptor beta chains below all came from one sample that was sequenced in a study of T cells after yellow fever vaccination. TCRdb independently ran MiXCR on the 5' RACE reads; one entry per CDR3 protein. The sample contains a few hundred thousand distinct CDR3 sequences, roughly 3.5% of which appear only once. The input for sequencing was PBMCs, taken 15 days after the yellow fever booster vaccination. These receptors were taken from a man aged 18 to 30 who received the YFV17D yellow fever vaccine.

In its sample, this clonotype was seen many times. The CDR3 loop reads CASSATGDNEQFF. The CDR3 DNA reads as TGTGCCAGCAGTGCCACAGGGGACAATGAGCAGTTCTTC. The chain is built from TRBV2 and TRBJ2-1; 7 bases map to TRBD1. This CDR3 is 13 amino acids long. Losses at the gene ends were 4 bases for V and 5 bases for J; bases not matched to a gene: 2. The germline V gene encodes CDR1 SNHLY and CDR2 FYNNEI.

This clonotype was seen many times. The chain employs TRBV6-5 and TRBJ1-2; D is undetermined. The CDR3 loop spans 16 amino acids. The V end was cut by 4 bases, the J end by 4 bases, with 19 bases between. The germline gives CDR1 MNHEY, CDR2 SVGAGI. CDR3: CASSSDEVRSPYGYTF. In nucleotides, the CDR3 is TGTGCCAGCAGTTCTGACGAAGTACGGTCCCCCTATGGCTACACCTTC.

This clonotype was seen repeatedly, ten times or more. The chain couples TRBV15 to TRBJ2-2; D not certain. This CDR3 has 13 residues. V lost 3 bases, J lost 6 bases, and 8 bases lay in between. Germline V gene sequence: CDR1 LNHNV, CDR2 YYDKDF (reference sequence). This CDR3 reads CATSRETPGELFF. The CDR3, as DNA: TGTGCCACCAGCAGGGAAACTCCCGGGGAGCTGTTTTTT. The full variable domain, in which reference TRBV15 and TRBJ2-2 provide the parts outside the CDR3, is DAMVIQNPRYQVTQFGKPVTLSCSQTLNHNVMYWYQQKSSQAPKLLFHYYDKDFNNEADTPDNFQSRRPNTSFCFLDIRSPGLGDTAMYLCATSRETPGELFFGEGSRLTVL.

This clonotype was seen repeatedly, ten times or more. This chain joins TRBV5-1 and TRBJ1-5, with 7 bases that match TRBD1. The length of the CDR3 is 16 residues. With 4 bases clipped from V and 2 bases from J, the junction kept 9 bases outside the gene matches. Germline CDR1 SGHRS, CDR2 YFSETQ. The CDR3 reads CASSPTGEVGNQPQHF. In nucleotides, the CDR3 is TGCGCCAGCAGCCCCACAGGGGAGGTTGGCAATCAGCCCCAGCATTTT.

This clonotype was recorded many times. The J gene is TRBJ2-3, the V gene TRBV7-3; TRBD2 matches at 9 bases. Trimming at V came to 5 bases and at J to 0 bases, leaving 12 bases not matched to a gene. The CDR3 extends over 18 amino acids. CDR1 and CDR2 (germline): SGHTA, FQGTGA. CDR3 in DNA: TGTGCCAGCAGCGCCGGGGTGTTTGCGGGGGGGAGCACAGATACGCAGTATTTT. Translation: CASSAGVFAGGSTDTQYF. The full variable domain, completed using reference TRBV7-3 and TRBJ2-3, is GAGVSQTPSNKVTEKGKYVELRCDPISGHTALYWYRQSLGQGPEFLIYFQGTGAADDSGLPNDRFFAVRPEGSVSTLKIQRTERGDSAVYLCASSAGVFAGGSTDTQYFGPGTRLTVL.

This clonotype was observed at least ten times. The rearrangement joins TRBV2 to TRBJ1-2; no clear D gene. The CDR3 consists of 14 residues. Trimming left V 2 bases short and J 4 bases short, with 11 bases between. CDR1 is SNHLY, CDR2 FYNNEI, per germline. In nucleotides, the CDR3 is TGTGCCAGCAGTGAACCGGTCCGCGTCTATGGCTACACCTTC. This encodes CASSEPVRVYGYTF.